Listed below are T cell receptor beta chains from one sample, sequenced in a study of identical twins' blood T cells. TCRdb re-called the 5' RACE reads with MiXCR, one entry per CDR3 protein. This table has about 370,000 distinct CDR3 sequences, about 28% appearing once. Sequencing was performed on PBMCs. The receptors derive from a woman aged 18 to 49 in good health. Each CDR3 is given with its conserved first and last residue. A D gene is named only where the DNA matches it firmly. The size field is filled for only some rows; it gives once, few, many or a size class.

d_call,v_call,clone_size,j_call,cdr3_nt,cdr3_aa
-,TRBV20-1,-,TRBJ2-6,TGCAGTGCGTACGGACTGAGCGGCTCTGGGGCCAACGTCCTGACTTTC,CSAYGLSGSGANVLTF
TRBD1,TRBV19,-,TRBJ1-2,TGTGCCAGTAGTATGACAGGGGCTGGCTACACCTTC,CASSMTGAGYTF
-,TRBV20-1,-,TRBJ1-2,TGCAGTGCTAGAGATATGGAGGGCTACACCTTC,CSARDMEGYTF
-,TRBV29-1,few,TRBJ1-5,TGCAGCGCGTGGAGGAGCAATCAGCCCCAGCATTTT,CSAWRSNQPQHF
TRBD1,TRBV5-1,few,TRBJ1-1,TGCGCCAGCAGCCACACAGGGGAAGCAACTGAAGCTTTCTTT,CASSHTGEATEAFF
-,TRBV15,-,TRBJ1-3,TGTGCCACCAGCAGATTTGGGGCTGGAAACACCATATATTTT,CATSRFGAGNTIYF
-,TRBV5-1,-,TRBJ1-1,TGCGCCAGCAGCTTCGTCCCGGGACGGGGAATGAACACTGAAGCTTTCTTT,CASSFVPGRGMNTEAFF
TRBD1,TRBV11-2,-,TRBJ1-1,TGTGCCAGCAGACCACAGGGGCGGGGGGTGAGGGCTTTCTTT,CASRPQGRGVRAFF
-,TRBV6-5,few,TRBJ1-5,TGTGCCAGCAGAGCCGGTTTTTATAGCAATCAGCCCCAGCATTTT,CASRAGFYSNQPQHF
-,TRBV4-3,few,TRBJ2-1,TGCGCCAGCAGCCAAGATTTTCTTGAGCAGTTCTTC,CASSQDFLEQFF
-,TRBV20-1,-,TRBJ1-5,TGCAGTGCTAGAGATCCGCGTAGCAATCAGCCCCAGCATTTT,CSARDPRSNQPQHF
-,TRBV10-3,once,TRBJ1-3,TGTGCCATCAGCGAGACAGCGAACTCTGGAAACACCATATATTTT,CAISETANSGNTIYF
TRBD1,TRBV19,few,TRBJ1-1,TGTGCCAGTAGTATCGGACAGGCGTGGACTGAAGCTTTCTTT,CASSIGQAWTEAFF
-,TRBV11-2,few,TRBJ1-2,TGTGCCAGCAGCTTAGGGGGGAGTACGCGCTACACCTTC,CASSLGGSTRYTF
TRBD1,TRBV11-3,few,TRBJ1-2,TGTGCCAGCAGCTTAACCTGGGGACAGGGCCCTAACTATGGCTACACCTTC,CASSLTWGQGPNYGYTF
-,TRBV12-3/TRBV12-4,-,TRBJ2-7,TGTGCCAGCAGTCGGACGGATTTCTACGAGCAGTACTTC,CASSRTDFYEQYF
TRBD1,TRBV5-1,-,TRBJ1-1,TGCGCCAGCAGCTTATCCACAGGGGGCACTGAAGCTTTCTTT,CASSLSTGGTEAFF
-,TRBV5-1,-,TRBJ2-1,TGCACCTCCAAGGGGGGGACGGGTCTTAATGAGCAGTTCTTC,CTSKGGTGLNEQFF
-,TRBV7-9,few,TRBJ1-1,TGTGCCAGCAGCTTTGTGAGGGACACTGAAGCTTTCTTT,CASSFVRDTEAFF
-,TRBV20-1,-,TRBJ2-3,TGCAGTGCTAGGCCCAGCTGGGGAAACACAGATACGCAGTATTTT,CSARPSWGNTDTQYF
TRBD1,TRBV5-1,-,TRBJ1-2,TGCGCCAGCAGCCCAGGGACAGAAGATGGCTACACCTTC,CASSPGTEDGYTF
-,TRBV29-1,many,TRBJ1-1,TGCAGCGCTACAGGGCCCACTGAAGCTTTCTTT,CSATGPTEAFF
-,TRBV12-5,few,TRBJ1-1,TGTGCTAGTGGTTTTGGGGGTTTTGCTTTCTTT,CASGFGGFAFF
-,TRBV2,-,TRBJ2-5,TGTGCCAGCAGCTATTCAGAGACCCATTACTTC,CASSYSETHYF
-,TRBV6-1,-,TRBJ1-1,TGTGCCAGCAGTGAAGTTGGGGGGACGGACACTGAAGCTTTCTTT,CASSEVGGTDTEAFF
-,TRBV11-3,few,TRBJ2-1,TGTGCCAGCAGCCGTGGTAGGAGGGGGCTCTTCAATGAGCAGTTCTTC,CASSRGRRGLFNEQFF
-,TRBV6-5,few,TRBJ2-1,TGTGCCAGCAGCCTAGACTGGAGCTCCTACAATGAGCAGTTCTTC,CASSLDWSSYNEQFF
-,TRBV6-5,-,TRBJ1-2,TGTGCCAGCAGTTACGGGAAGACCTCGGGCTACACCTTC,CASSYGKTSGYTF
-,TRBV6-1,-,TRBJ1-6,TGTGCCAGCAGTGAGGGAATAAAGGATTCACCCCTCCACTTT,CASSEGIKDSPLHF
TRBD2,TRBV10-3,many,TRBJ2-3,TGTGCCATCAGCCTCGGTACTACCAAATTAGCGGGAGATACGCAGTATTTT,CAISLGTTKLAGDTQYF
-,TRBV11-2,-,TRBJ2-1,TGTGCCAGCAGCCGAAGCTATGAGCAGTTCTTC,CASSRSYEQFF
-,TRBV7-2,-,TRBJ1-1,TGTGCCAGCAGCTTCAAGGGGGGCTGGAACACTGAAGCTTTCTTT,CASSFKGGWNTEAFF
TRBD1,TRBV7-9,-,TRBJ1-2,TGTGCCAGCAGCTACCGGGGCAGGGGGAACTATGGCTACACCTTC,CASSYRGRGNYGYTF
-,TRBV6-2/TRBV6-3,few,TRBJ2-3,TGTGCCAGCAGACACACCGGGACAATAGGAGATACGCAGTATTTT,CASRHTGTIGDTQYF
-,TRBV29-1,many,TRBJ2-1,TGCAGCGTTAACGGGGGCCTGGCCTACAATGAGCAGTTCTTC,CSVNGGLAYNEQFF
TRBD2,TRBV6-6,many,TRBJ2-1,TGTGCCAGCAGTGGGACTAGCGGGGCGTCCTACAATGAGCAGTTCTTC,CASSGTSGASYNEQFF
-,TRBV7-3,many,TRBJ1-2,TGTGCCAGCAGCTTGGTCGGGGTCGACTACACCTTC,CASSLVGVDYTF
-,TRBV5-1,-,TRBJ2-3,TGCGCCAGCAGCCCAGGGACGAGGATCTCAGATACGCAGTATTTT,CASSPGTRISDTQYF
-,TRBV5-6,few,TRBJ1-6,TGTGCCAGCAGCTTCGGGTGGGGCTCACCCCTCCACTTT,CASSFGWGSPLHF
-,TRBV20-1,few,TRBJ1-5,TGCAGTGCTAGAGATCGGGGGTCGGGGCAGCCCCAGCATTTT,CSARDRGSGQPQHF
-,TRBV20-1,few,TRBJ2-2,TGCAGTGCTAGAGGTCCCGGTGGAGGGGCGGGCACCGGGGAGCTGTTTTTT,CSARGPGGGAGTGELFF
TRBD1,TRBV29-1,-,TRBJ1-2,TGCGGCGTTCAGTGGCGGACAGGGGGCAACTATGGCTACACCTTC,CGVQWRTGGNYGYTF